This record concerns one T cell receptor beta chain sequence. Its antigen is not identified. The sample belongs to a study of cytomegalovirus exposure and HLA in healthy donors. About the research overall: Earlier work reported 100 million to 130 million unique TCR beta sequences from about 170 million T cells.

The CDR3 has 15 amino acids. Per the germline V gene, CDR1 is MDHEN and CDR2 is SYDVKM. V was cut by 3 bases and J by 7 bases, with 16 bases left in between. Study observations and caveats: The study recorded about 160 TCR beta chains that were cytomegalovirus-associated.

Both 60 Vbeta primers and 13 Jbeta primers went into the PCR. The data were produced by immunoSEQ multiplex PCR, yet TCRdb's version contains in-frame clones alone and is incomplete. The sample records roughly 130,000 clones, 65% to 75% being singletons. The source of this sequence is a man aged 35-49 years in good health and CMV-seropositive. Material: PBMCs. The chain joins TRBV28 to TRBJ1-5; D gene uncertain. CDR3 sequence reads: CASSLSPIFGQPQHF. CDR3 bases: TGTGCCAGCAGTTTGAGTCCGATCTTCGGGCAGCCCCAGCATTTT.